These 10 T cell receptor beta chains were all obtained from the same sample, sequenced in a study of blood T cell repertoires in COVID-19. The table came from immunoSEQ multiplex PCR; TCRdb's copy has only in-frame clones and leaves some out. The profile shows about 47,000 clones, over 75% of them singletons. The specimen sequenced was peripheral blood. The source is a man aged 50 to 59 with active COVID-19.

V and J are TRBV19 and TRBJ2-1; 7 bases map to TRBD2. The V gene end was trimmed by 5 bases and the J gene end by 4 bases; junction bases not matched to a gene: 8. The CDR3 spans 15 residues. From germline, CDR1 is LNHDA and CDR2 SQIVND (reference sequence). The CDR3 here is CASSPFSGEYNEQFF. DNA of the CDR3: TGTGCCAGTAGTCCCTTCAGCGGGGAGTACAATGAGCAGTTCTTC.

V gene TRBV20-1 combines with J gene TRBJ1-1; no clear D. The CDR3 is 11 amino acids. Trimming took 1 base from V and 11 from J, leaving 11 bases between them. From germline, CDR1 is DFQATT and CDR2 SNEGSKA (reference sequence). In nucleotides, the CDR3 is TGCAGTGCTAGAGTAGAATTGAGGGCTTTCTTT. This translates into CSARVELRAFF.

This clone is medium-sized in the sample. The chain carries TRBV13 and TRBJ1-2; TRBD1 agrees at 7 bases. Germline trimming cut 0 bases from V and 4 bases from J; bases unmatched to any gene: 5. Germline V lookup: CDR1 PRHDT, CDR2 FYEKMQ (reference sequence). The CDR3 runs to 15 residues. The CDR3 is CASSLGLRGSYGYTF. As DNA, the CDR3 is TGTGCCAGCAGCTTAGGCCTCAGGGGGAGCTATGGCTACACCTTC.

The gene calls are TRBV5-1 and TRBJ1-6, with a possible D match to TRBD1 (5 bases). The V gene lost 7 bases and the J gene lost 13 bases, with 24 bases spanning the gap. The CDR3 has 15 amino acids. Germline lookup yields CDR1 SGHRS and CDR2 YFSETQ. The DNA for the CDR3 is TGCGCCAGCTCTGTGGGGGGGACGACGAGTTCCCCCCTCCACTTT. Translating it yields CASSVGGTTSSPLHF.

The chain recombines TRBV7-9 with TRBJ1-3, with D possibly matching TRBD1 (6 bases). Per the germline V gene, CDR1 is SEHNR and CDR2 is FQNEAQ (reference sequence). With 7 bases removed from V and 0 bases from J, the gap between germline ends came to 10 bases. This CDR3 is built from 14 residues. In DNA form, the CDR3 reads TGTGCCAGCACCCGAGGGGGCTCTGGAAACACCATATATTTT. This encodes CASTRGGSGNTIYF. The whole variable domain, remainder taken from reference TRBV7-9 and TRBJ1-3, is DTGVSQNPRHKITKRGQNVTFRCDPISEHNRLYWYRQTLGQGPEFLTYFQNEAQLEKSRLLSDRFSAERPKGSFSTLEIQRTEQGDSAMYLCASTRGGSGNTIYFGEGSWLTVV.

This chain connects TRBV6-2 or TRBV6-3 to TRBJ2-2; D is perhaps TRBD1 (6 bases). V was trimmed by 2 bases and J by 3 bases, leaving 10 bases between them. The CDR3 is 15 residues long. Per germline, CDR1 MNHEY and CDR2 SVGEGT. The CDR3 loop reads CASSYTGTYTGELFF. Written as DNA, the CDR3 is TGTGCCAGCAGTTACACGGGGACATACACCGGGGAGCTGTTTTTT.

The chain is built from TRBV4-1 and TRBJ2-5; perhaps TRBD2 as D (7 bases). This CDR3 is 16 amino acids long. Deletions cut 6 bases from V and 5 bases from J, with 22 bases between. Germline V gives CDR1 MGHRA, CDR2 YSYEKL. This CDR3 reads CASRKGGVSTSETQYF. CDR3 bases: TGCGCCAGCAGAAAGGGGGGGGTCAGCACGTCGGAGACCCAGTACTTC.

This clone was counted between two and nine times. The V and J genes are TRBV7-6 and TRBJ1-6; 8 bases fit TRBD1. CDR1 SGHVS and CDR2 FNYEAQ come from the germline V gene. This CDR3 is 15 amino acids long. V trimming: 5 bases; J trimming: 9 bases; junction bases outside the gene matches: 9. Here the CDR3 reads CASSPRRGRSSPLHF. The CDR3 DNA follows: TGTGCCAGCAGCCCCCGCAGGGGGCGAAGTTCACCCCTCCACTTT.

This sequence joins TRBV11-2 and TRBJ1-1; D is unclear. CDR1 is SGHAT, CDR2 FQNNGV, per germline. This CDR3 is built from 16 residues. V lost 5 bases to trimming and J lost 1 base, with 17 bases between them. DNA of the CDR3: TGTGCCAGCAGCCCCCGGGTCGCACTTAGGAACACTGAAGCTTTCTTT. Translated: CASSPRVALRNTEAFF.

Points on this clone: Germline and junction disagree at one end, which may indicate a read error. V and J are TRBV7-2 and TRBJ2-1, with 7 bases identical to TRBD2. The CDR3 sequence is 18 residues long. Germline CDR1 is SGHTA and CDR2 is FQGNSA. The CDR3 nucleotides are TGTGCCAGCAGCATAGCCGCCTTAGCGGCGGGAGCTTACAATGAGCAGTTCTTC. It translates to CASSIAALAAGAYNEQFF. Combining the CDR3 with reference TRBV7-2 and TRBJ2-1 gives the whole variable domain GAGVSQSPSNKVTEKGKDVELRCDPISGHTALYWYRQSLGQGLEFLIYFQGNSAPDKSGLPSDRFSAERTGGSVSTLTIQRTQQEDSAVYLCASSIAALAAGAYNEQFFGPGTRLTVL.